This T cell receptor beta chain was sequenced in a study of T cells in Graves' hyperthyroidism and ophthalmopathy. On the study more broadly: Peripheral blood samples were taken at initial diagnosis, prior to any treatment. Notes on the study in general: Most expanded thyroid clonotypes above 0.001 recurred in blood.

Amplification yielded TCR beta CDR3 regions, with RNA transcripts as the source. RT-PCR in the first round (using the HTBI primer set) targeted the TCR CDR3. TCRdb reanalysed the multiplex PCR reads using MiXCR and keeps one entry per CDR3 protein. The sample carries roughly 500,000 distinct CDR3 sequences, around 14% recorded once. This clonotype was detected only a few times. Its antigen is undetermined. Patients aged 18 to 65 with hyperthyroidism were newly diagnosed, with duration under 2 months. Clinicians diagnosed patients from clinical symptoms, serum thyroxine and TRAb, thyroid ultrasound and orbital computed tomography. V was clipped by 1 base and J by 5 bases, with 12 bases between them. Germline assignment: CDR1 LGHDT and CDR2 YNNKEL (reference sequence). CDR3 size: 14 residues.

Sequences were obtained from blood. The TCR was taken from a woman aged 25 to 39 with Graves' hyperthyroidism that later progressed to Graves' ophthalmopathy. J is TRBJ2-7 and V is TRBV3-1; the D gene is possibly TRBD1 (5 bases). Here the CDR3 DNA reads TGTGCCAGCAGCCAAGTTCAGGGCTCTGACGAGCAGTACTTC. Residues: CASSQVQGSDEQYF.